These 3 T cell receptor beta chains originate from one sample sequenced in a study of blood T cell repertoires in COVID-19. The method was immunoSEQ multiplex PCR; TCRdb's version includes in-frame clones alone and lacks a portion of them. The data show about 68,000 clones, approximately 85% seen once. The specimen sequenced was peripheral blood. These receptor sequences come from a man between 45 and 60 years old with acute or convalescent COVID-19.

About this clone itself: This sample also contains other DNA sequences that code for the same CDR3. The V call is TRBV7-3, the J call TRBJ2-1; 7 bases are a match to TRBD2. Germline CDR1 is SGHTA and CDR2 is FQGTGA. This CDR3 is built from 14 residues. With V trimmed by 5 bases and J by 6 bases, 7 bases remained unmatched. The DNA of the CDR3 is TGTGCCAGCAGCCTGGGGGGGACTACCAATGAGCAGTTCTTC. This translates into CASSLGGTTNEQFF.

The V gene is TRBV20-1, the J gene TRBJ1-1; the D gene is possibly TRBD1 (5 bases). The germline CDR1 and CDR2 sequences are DFQATT and SNEGSKA (reference sequence). V lost 3 bases, J lost 6 bases, and 14 bases lay in between. There are 13 residues in the CDR3. This chain's CDR3 is CSASPQVPPEAFF. DNA of the CDR3: TGCAGTGCTAGTCCACAGGTCCCCCCTGAAGCTTTCTTT.

The chain joins TRBV19 to TRBJ2-1; TRBD1 agrees at 9 bases. CDR3 length: 14 residues. Germline V gene sequence: CDR1 LNHDA, CDR2 SQIVND (reference sequence). V was clipped by 3 bases and J by 9 bases; unmatched bases: 6. Here the CDR3 reads CASSMTGGEVEQFF. CDR3 bases: TGTGCCAGTAGTATGACAGGGGGAGAAGTTGAGCAGTTCTTC.